This T cell receptor beta chain was sequenced for a study of CXCR3-negative and CXCR3-positive naive CD8 T cells. The overall study: Total TRB output reached about 135 million reads, about 1.5 +/- 0.3 million per library. Study outcomes and limitations: It was found that naive subsets had comparable surface CD5, and TCR strength was inferred from TRB CDR3 properties.

The libraries of TRB cDNA were constructed through 5' RACE using UMI labels. TCRdb re-called the 5' RACE reads; one entry per CDR3 protein, DNA not given. In total, the table holds around 48,000 distinct CDR3 sequences. With regard to this clonotype: The antigen remains undetermined.

CDR3 length: 14 amino acids. Germline V lookup: CDR1 SEHNR, CDR2 FQNEAQ (reference sequence). The receptor's source is a human donor in good health. Some clones in this sample may be carry-over from other donors' samples. The sequencing input was memory CD8+ T cells from blood. This chain uses TRBV7-9 with TRBJ2-1; TCRdb names TRBD1, which stays unverified in the absence of DNA. The CDR3: CASRRPGREDEQFF.